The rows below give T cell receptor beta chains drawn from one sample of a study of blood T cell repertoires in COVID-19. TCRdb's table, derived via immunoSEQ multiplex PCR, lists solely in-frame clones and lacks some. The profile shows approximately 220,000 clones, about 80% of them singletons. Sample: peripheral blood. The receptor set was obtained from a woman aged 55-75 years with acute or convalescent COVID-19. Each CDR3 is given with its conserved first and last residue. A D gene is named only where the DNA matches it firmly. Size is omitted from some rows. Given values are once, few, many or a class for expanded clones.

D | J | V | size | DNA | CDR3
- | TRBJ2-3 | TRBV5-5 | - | TGTGCCAGCAGCTTGACCGTAGCTTATACGCAGTATTTT | CASSLTVAYTQYF
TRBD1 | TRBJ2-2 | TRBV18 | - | TGTGCCAGCTCAAAGGGACAGGTTCCCACCGGGGAGCTGTTTTTT | CASSKGQVPTGELFF
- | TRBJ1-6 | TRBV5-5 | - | TGTGCCAGCAGCTTGTTACAGGGATACAATTCACCCCTCCACTTT | CASSLLQGYNSPLHF
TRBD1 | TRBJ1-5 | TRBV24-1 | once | TGTGCCACCAGTGATCGGGACAGGGGACGGGGTCAGCCCCAGCATTTT | CATSDRDRGRGQPQHF
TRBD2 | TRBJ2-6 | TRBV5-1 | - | TGCGCCAGCAGCTTCGGGACTAGCGGGCCCGGCTCTGGGGCCAACGTCCTGACTTTC | CASSFGTSGPGSGANVLTF
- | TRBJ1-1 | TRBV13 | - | TGTGCCAGCAGCTTAGATAGAGTGAACACTGAAGCTTTCTTT | CASSLDRVNTEAFF
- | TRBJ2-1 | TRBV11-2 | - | TGTGCCAGCAGAAATATAGCTGGTGAGCAGTTCTTC | CASRNIAGEQFF
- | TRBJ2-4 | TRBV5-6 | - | TGTGCCAGCAGTCCGGGAAAAAACATTCAGTACTTC | CASSPGKNIQYF
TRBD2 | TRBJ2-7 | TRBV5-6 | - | TGTGCCAGCAGCTTGGTGGGGCGGGGGGACTCCTACGAGCAGTACTTC | CASSLVGRGDSYEQYF
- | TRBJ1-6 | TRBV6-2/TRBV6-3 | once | TGTGCCAGCAGTTATGGAGGGATGACACCCCTCCACTTT | CASSYGGMTPLHF
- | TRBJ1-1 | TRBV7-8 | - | TGTGCCAGCAGCTTAGCCAGACCAGGGGACACTGAAGCTTTCTTT | CASSLARPGDTEAFF
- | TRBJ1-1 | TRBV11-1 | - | TGTGCCAGCAGCTCCACCGGGACAACGGCTGAAGCTTTCTTT | CASSSTGTTAEAFF
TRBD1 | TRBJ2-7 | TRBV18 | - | TGTGCCAGCTCACCCGGGACAGGTCCTTCCTACGAGCAGTACTTC | CASSPGTGPSYEQYF
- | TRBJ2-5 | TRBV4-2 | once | TGTGCCAGCAGCCAAGTTGCGGAGCAGCTTACCCAAGAGACCCAGTACTTC | CASSQVAEQLTQETQYF
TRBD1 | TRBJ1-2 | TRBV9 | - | TGTGCCAGCAGCCAGGACCCGACAGGGGGACGCGGCTACACCTTC | CASSQDPTGGRGYTF
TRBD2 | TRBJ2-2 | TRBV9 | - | TGTGCCAGCAGCGCGACCCGTAGCGGGGGGTACACCGGGGAGCTGTTTTTT | CASSATRSGGYTGELFF
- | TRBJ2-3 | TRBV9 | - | TGTGCCAGCAGCCAAGGACTTCCCCCAGATACGCAGTATTTT | CASSQGLPPDTQYF
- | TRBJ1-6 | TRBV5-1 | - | TGCGCCAGCAGCTTGACGGGACAAGGGAATTCACCCCTCCACTTT | CASSLTGQGNSPLHF
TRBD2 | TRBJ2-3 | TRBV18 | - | TGTGCCAGCTCACATAGCGGGGGGGTTCCAGATACGCAGTATTTT | CASSHSGGVPDTQYF
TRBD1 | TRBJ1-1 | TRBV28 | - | TGTGCCAGCAGTTTGCGGACAGGGCTTTATGGGGACACTGAAGCTTTCTTT | CASSLRTGLYGDTEAFF
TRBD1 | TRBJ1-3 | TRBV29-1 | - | TGCAGCGCCATAGGACAGGGGGTTGGAAACACCATATATTTT | CSAIGQGVGNTIYF
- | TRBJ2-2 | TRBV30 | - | TGTGCCTGGAGGAGGAGGGACTCGAACACCGGGGAGCTGTTTTTT | CAWRRRDSNTGELFF
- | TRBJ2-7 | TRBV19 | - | TGTGCCAGTAGTATAGGGACGGGGACCTACGAGCAGTACTTC | CASSIGTGTYEQYF
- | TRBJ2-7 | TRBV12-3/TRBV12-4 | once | TGTGCCAGCAGTTCATATAGCGAGCAGTACTTC | CASSSYSEQYF
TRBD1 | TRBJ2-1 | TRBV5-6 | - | TGTGCCAGCAGCTCCCCGGGACAGGGAAAGAAGAAGCAGTTCTTC | CASSSPGQGKKKQFF
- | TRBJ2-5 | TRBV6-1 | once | TGTGCCAGCAGTGACAGGGGCCGGGCGGAGACCCAGTACTTC | CASSDRGRAETQYF
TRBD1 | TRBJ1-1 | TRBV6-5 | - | TGTGCCAGCAGGCTGGACAGGTATAACACTGAAGCTTTCTTT | CASRLDRYNTEAFF
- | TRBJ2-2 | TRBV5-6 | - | TGTGCCAGCAGCCCAAACACCGGGGAGCTGTTTTTT | CASSPNTGELFF
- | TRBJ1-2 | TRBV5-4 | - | TGTGCCAGCAGCCCAGCAGTGGAGGACAGAGATGGCTACACCTTC | CASSPAVEDRDGYTF